This is a list of T cell receptor beta chains from one sample in a study of post-analysis software for immune sequencing data. MiXCR, run by TCRdb on the PCR reads, gives a single entry per CDR3 protein. The data contain fewer than 550,000 distinct CDR3 sequences, 34% of them seen just once; the ten biggest clones take up 5% to 6%. Sequenced input: blood. These TCRs come from a girl aged 2 to 17 with multiple sclerosis. The CDR3 runs from the conserved cysteine through the conserved F or W. A D gene is named only where the DNA matches it firmly. Part of the rows lack a size; the others show once, few, many or a class for expanded clones.

>TRBJ1-2|TRBV12-3/TRBV12-4|.|.
TGTGCCAGCAGCCCAGACAGCTTTAACTATGGCTACACCTTC
CASSPDSFNYGYTF
>TRBJ2-7|TRBV7-6|.|few
TGTGCCAGCAGCTTAATAGGAGTAGTTCCCTACGAGCAGTACTTC
CASSLIGVVPYEQYF
>TRBJ1-2|TRBV4-1|TRBD1|.
TGCGCCAGCAGCCGCCTGGGGACAGGGTATGGCTACACCTTC
CASSRLGTGYGYTF
>TRBJ2-1|TRBV7-2|.|.
TGTGCCAGCAGCTTTACGACATACTCTGAGCAGTTCTTC
CASSFTTYSEQFF
>TRBJ2-1|TRBV5-6|.|few
TGTGCCAGCAGCTTCTGGGGGGTGCTTGAGCAGTTCTTC
CASSFWGVLEQFF
>TRBJ1-2|TRBV25-1|.|.
TGTGCCAGCAGTGAAGGGCAGGTTCCTAACTATGGCCACACCTTC
CASSEGQVPNYGHTF
>TRBJ1-2|TRBV20-1|.|few
TGCAGTGCTAGGGCGGGGTCTTTCGATGGCTACACCTTC
CSARAGSFDGYTF
>TRBJ2-3|TRBV10-2|TRBD2|few
TGCGCCAGCACTGTGGGACTAGCGGGGTCCGGAGATACGCAGTATTTT
CASTVGLAGSGDTQYF
>TRBJ2-1|TRBV20-1|TRBD2|.
TGCAGTGCCCCTGGTCTGGGGCGGGGGTCGAATGAGCAGTTCTTC
CSAPGLGRGSNEQFF
>TRBJ2-7|TRBV20-1|.|.
TGCAGTGCTAGACGAAATACCGTAACCTACGAGCAGTACTTC
CSARRNTVTYEQYF
>TRBJ2-7|TRBV6-1|.|.
TGTGCCAGCAGTGACTCGGTTTTACTTTACGAGCAGTACTTC
CASSDSVLLYEQYF
>TRBJ2-3|TRBV10-3|TRBD2|.
TGTGCCATCAGCCTAGCGGGGGGGCGGACAGATACGCAGTATTTT
CAISLAGGRTDTQYF
>TRBJ1-6|TRBV4-1|TRBD1|few
TGCGCCAGCAGCAAGGGACAGGGGGTTTCACCCCTCCACTTT
CASSKGQGVSPLHF
>TRBJ2-5|TRBV6-5|.|.
TGTGCCAGCAGCCGGAGTGGGGGGGCCTTCGGTGAGACCCAGTACTTC
CASSRSGGAFGETQYF
>TRBJ2-3|TRBV5-1|TRBD1|.
TGCGCCAGCAGCCTATGGGACAGAATAACAGATACGCAGTATTTT
CASSLWDRITDTQYF
>TRBJ2-7|TRBV5-5|TRBD2|few
TGTGCCAGCAGCTCCTTAGCGGGGGGGCCGTTCGACGAGCAGTACTTC
CASSSLAGGPFDEQYF
>TRBJ2-1|TRBV5-1|.|.
TGCGCCAGCAGCCTGACCCCGGCACAGGGTTTCACTGAAGCTTTCTTC
CASSLTPAQGFTEAFF
>TRBJ2-3|TRBV2|.|.
TGTGCCAGCATTAGACTCTTTGGGGGAGATACGCAGTATTTT
CASIRLFGGDTQYF
>TRBJ2-3|TRBV7-3|TRBD2|.
TGTGCCAGCAGCTCTGTCCCAAGGACTAGGGGCCCAGATACGCAGTATTTT
CASSSVPRTRGPDTQYF
>TRBJ2-5|TRBV10-3|TRBD2|many
TGTGCCATCAGTGGGCTAGCGGGGGCAAAGACCCAGTACTTC
CAISGLAGAKTQYF
>TRBJ2-7|TRBV7-9|TRBD1|few
TGTGCCAGCCGCGGACAGGGGCCTTTCCAGTACTTC
CASRGQGPFQYF
>TRBJ2-3|TRBV4-1|.|once
TGCGTCAGCAGCCTTGGGACCGGGGCGGATACGCAGTATTTT
CVSSLGTGADTQYF
>TRBJ2-5|TRBV12-3/TRBV12-4|.|.
TGTGCCAGCAGTCCCCCTTCGGGCGGGGTGAAGACCCAGTACTTC
CASSPPSGGVKTQYF
>TRBJ1-4|TRBV11-2|TRBD1|.
TGTGCCAGCAGCTTAGGAGGGACAGGGATGGATGAAAAACTGTTTTTT
CASSLGGTGMDEKLFF
>TRBJ1-1|TRBV6-5|TRBD1|few
TGTGCCAGCAGTCCCCGGCTTGACAGGGTTACTGAAGCTTTCTTT
CASSPRLDRVTEAFF
>TRBJ1-4|TRBV7-8|.|.
TGTGCCAGCAGCTTAAGGGTGGCCAGAAAACTGTTTTTT
CASSLRVARKLFF
>TRBJ2-4|TRBV20-1|TRBD2|.
TGCAGTGTCCGACCGGGGGGAGCCAAAAACATTCAGTACTTC
CSVRPGGAKNIQYF
>TRBJ2-7|TRBV29-1|.|.
TGCAGCGCCGGGTACAATGAGCAGTACTTC
CSAGYNEQYF
>TRBJ1-2|TRBV28|.|.
TGTGCCAGCAGTTCCCTAGGCGGCAGCCTCTATGGCTACACCTTC
CASSSLGGSLYGYTF
>TRBJ2-1|TRBV20-1|.|once
TGCAGTGCTAGGGGCCCGAGGGGAAGTCCTTGGAATGAGCAGTTCTTC
CSARGPRGSPWNEQFF
>TRBJ2-5|TRBV7-2|TRBD2|once
TGTGCCAGCAGCTCCCTAGCGGGGACGCGGGAGACCCAGTACTTC
CASSSLAGTRETQYF
>TRBJ2-5|TRBV12-3/TRBV12-4|.|many
TGTGCCAGCAGTTCTCGGCGACCGGAAGAGACCCAGTACTTC
CASSSRRPEETQYF
>TRBJ1-2|TRBV5-5|.|few
TGTGCCAGCAGCTTGGGGAGGGAAAACTATGGCTACACCTTC
CASSLGRENYGYTF
>TRBJ2-5|TRBV3-1|.|.
TGTGCCAGCAGCCAATCCGGACAGCAAGAGACCCAGTACTTC
CASSQSGQQETQYF
>TRBJ2-5|TRBV7-2|TRBD2|few
TGTGCCAGCAGCGCCGGACTAGCGGGGGGCTCGGGGACCCAGTACTTC
CASSAGLAGGSGTQYF
>TRBJ2-6|TRBV5-1|.|few
TGCGCCAGCAGGCCAACTACCTCTGGGGCCAACGTCCTGACTTTC
CASRPTTSGANVLTF
>TRBJ2-7|TRBV6-5|.|many
TGTGCCAGCAGTTTCTCTAAAGGAACCCAGTACTTC
CASSFSKGTQYF
>TRBJ1-4|TRBV29-1|.|.
TGCAGCGCTCCAATTGTGCAGGGGAATAATGAAAAACTGTTTTTT
CSAPIVQGNNEKLFF
>TRBJ1-1|TRBV11-2|TRBD1|.
TGTGCCAGCAGCTTAGGCCCCGGGACAGGGCGGGTAGCTTTCTTT
CASSLGPGTGRVAFF
>TRBJ2-3|TRBV9|.|few
TGTGCCAGCAGCGGACGGGCTAGCTCAGCCACAGATACGCAGTATTTT
CASSGRASSATDTQYF
>TRBJ1-1|TRBV4-1|.|.
TGCGCCAGCAGCCAAAAGGAGGGAAGCGTGAACACTGAAGCTTTCTTT
CASSQKEGSVNTEAFF
>TRBJ2-7|TRBV20-1|.|.
TGCAGTGCTCTAACGGGGCTCGAGAACTACGAGCAGTACTTC
CSALTGLENYEQYF
>TRBJ2-3|TRBV5-1|.|few
TGCGCCAGCAGCTTACTAGCCACGGGCACAGATACGCAGTATTTT
CASSLLATGTDTQYF
>TRBJ1-2|TRBV2|.|.
TGTGCCAGCTACGCCCTGGGGGCGCGGGGCTACACCTTC
CASYALGARGYTF